This T cell receptor beta chain was observed in a study of PD-1 blockade in classical Hodgkin lymphoma (dated by TCRdb to about 2020). In the study overall: The study used CyTOF and TCR beta sequencing to define a peripheral blood immune signature of response to PD-1 blockade in classical Hodgkin lymphoma. Summary of the overall study and its limitations: The study was restricted to a single clinical trial cohort, and the causes of repertoire differences, possibly disease activity or prior therapy, were left undefined. Newly diagnosed patients were reported to have lower baseline TCR diversity than healthy donors, and relapsed/refractory patients were reported to have lower baseline TCR diversity still.

A note on this clone: Its antigen is currently not known. No much larger clone exists at a distance of one base, and base qualities are not known.

In the paper's terms, the time point label means: newly diagnosed, previously untreated cHL patient sample. Using a Miltenyi CD4+ T cell isolation kit, CD4+ T cells were purified from thawed PBMCs through magnetic negative selection. As a comparison group for the relapsed/refractory trial patients, PBMCs from patients with newly diagnosed, previously untreated classical Hodgkin lymphoma were sequenced. After peripheral blood was drawn into 8 mL Vacutainer Cell Preparation Tubes, PBMCs were isolated by centrifugation and then cryopreserved. Purified CD4+ and CD8+ fractions were generated only in cases for which an additional PBMC sample was available. On LS columns in a quadroMACS separator, the magnetically labelled cells were depleted, and the flow-through was collected as the purified fraction. The germline V gene yields SGHTA for CDR1 and FQGNSA for CDR2. The CDR3 numbers 15 residues from cysteine through phenylalanine. Left in the record is the CDR3 DNA by itself, 45 bases read in frame from the first base. Trimming accounts for 3 bases at V and 0 bases at J, while the number of junction bases matched to no gene is 3.

Genomic DNA was isolated using the Qiagen DNeasy kit from unsorted PBMCs as well as from negatively selected CD4+ and CD8+ fractions. TCR beta CDR3 regions were amplified by immunoSEQ multiplex PCR using primers annealing to V and J segments. A synthetic immune receptor repertoire was used to minimize amplification bias, and any remaining bias was removed computationally after sequencing. The published analysis was carried out like this. Repertoire diversity was quantified as the Shannon entropy index using custom Python scripts. Unsorted, CD4+ and CD8+ repertoires were analyzed separately, except in combined analyses where CD4+ and CD8+ sequences were merged in silico. TCRdb's version of the immuneACCESS table is confined to in-frame rearrangements and falls short of the full clone set. An unresolved V gene accounts for under half of the shortfall where checked; the remainder is of unknown origin. That table is the source of V, J and clone size, and D and trimming were worked out from the DNA. The sample yields about 36,000 clones; around 89% were counted once. Of the sample, 0.2% to 0.25% is held by the ten largest clones.

The chain uses TRBV7-2 and TRBJ2-7, with 9 junctional bases fitting TRBD2. The sequence was collected from a human donor with classical Hodgkin lymphoma. Input material: CD4+ T cells from blood. In nucleotide form, the sequence is TGTGCCAGCAGCTTCCGAGCGGGAGGCTCCTACGAGCAGTACTTC. This translates into CASSFRAGGSYEQYF.